The rows below give T cell receptor beta chains drawn from one sample of a study of T-cell reconstitution after alpha-beta-depleted transplantation in children. A single record per CDR3 protein comes from TCRdb applying MiXCR to the PCR reads. Counted here are 300,000 to 400,000 distinct CDR3 sequences, 13% occurring once; the ten biggest clones make up 3.5% to 4.5%. Sequenced here: PBMCs, sampled from the stem cell graft. These TCRs come from a human donor who donated a stem cell graft to a child with Fanconi anemia. The CDR3 runs from the conserved cysteine through the conserved F or W. Fields, in order: V gene, J gene, D gene, clone size, CDR3 DNA, CDR3 protein. A D gene is named only where the DNA matches it firmly. The size of a clone is reported for some rows only, either as once, few or many, or as a class for expanded clones.

TRBV9	TRBJ2-5	NA	many	TGTGCCAGCAGCGTGAGGGCCCAAGAGACCCAGTACTTC	CASSVRAQETQYF
TRBV6-2/TRBV6-3	TRBJ2-2	TRBD1	few	TGTGCCCTTCGTTCCGGGACAGGGAACACCGGGGAGCTGTTTTTT	CALRSGTGNTGELFF
TRBV9	TRBJ1-2	NA	many	TGTGCCAGCAGCCTCGACCCCACGAGCTATGGCTACACCTTC	CASSLDPTSYGYTF
TRBV5-1	TRBJ1-4	NA	few	TGCGCCAGCAGCTTGGGGGGACATGAAAAACTGTTTTTT	CASSLGGHEKLFF
TRBV6-1	TRBJ2-5	TRBD2	few	TGTGCCAGCAGGGAGGGACTAGCGAAACAAGAGACCCAGTACTTC	CASREGLAKQETQYF
TRBV10-3	TRBJ2-3	NA	NA	TGTGCCATCAGTGAGTCAGAAAGCGTGGGAGCGGTGCAGTATTTT	CAISESESVGAVQYF
TRBV7-9	TRBJ1-1	TRBD1	few	TGTGCCAGCAGCATCCCAGGGGGCGAAAACACTGAAGCTTTCTTT	CASSIPGGENTEAFF
TRBV23-1	TRBJ2-7	TRBD2	NA	TGCGCCAGCAACGGGACTAGCGGGAGGAGCTCCTACGAGCAGTACTTC	CASNGTSGRSSYEQYF
TRBV10-3	TRBJ1-2	NA	NA	TGTGCCAGCAGCTTGGAGGGACCCCACTATGGCTACACCTTC	CASSLEGPHYGYTF
TRBV2	TRBJ1-1	NA	NA	TGTGCCAGCGAATCGGGCTCGGGGGCCGTAGAAGCTTTCTTT	CASESGSGAVEAFF
TRBV7-2	TRBJ2-3	NA	few	TGTGCCAGCAGTCCTAACACCAGCCCTAGCACAGATACGCAGTATTTT	CASSPNTSPSTDTQYF
TRBV7-6	TRBJ2-6	NA	NA	TGTGCCAGCAGCTTAGCGGGCAGGAGAAGGAATTCTGGGGCCAACGTCCTGACTTTC	CASSLAGRRRNSGANVLTF